Below are 11 T cell receptor beta chains sequenced from a single sample in a study of shared clonotypes between healthy human individuals. Measured with immunoSEQ multiplex PCR; TCRdb has only the in-frame clones, and not every one. The profile shows approximately 720,000 clones, 60% to 80% of them singletons. Sample: memory CD4+ T cells sorted from blood. Documented subset: CD45RA-negative fraction. The receptors were gathered from a woman in her 30s in good health.

This chain uses TRBV4-1 with TRBJ2-7; D possibly uses TRBD1 or TRBD2 (5 bases each). The CDR3 runs to 16 residues. The germline V gene has CDR1 MGHRA and CDR2 YSYEKL. Deletions cut 4 bases from V and 0 bases from J, with 16 bases between. The chain's CDR3 is CASSRNRDGLSYEQYF. Written as DNA, the CDR3 is TGCGCCAGCAGCCGGAACCGGGACGGTCTCTCCTACGAGCAGTACTTC.

The gene calls are TRBV28 and TRBJ1-1; D call uncertain. The germline CDR1 and CDR2 sequences are MDHEN and SYDVKM. Trimming removed 5 bases from V and 7 bases from J, with 17 bases in between. The CDR3 totals 14 residues. For the CDR3, the DNA is TGTGCCAGCAGTCCAACGCGTGTTGTCAGTGAAGCTTTCTTT. This codes for CASSPTRVVSEAFF.

This clone was seen at least ten times. This sequence joins TRBV28 and TRBJ2-1; D may be TRBD2 (5 bases). Germline CDR1 is MDHEN and CDR2 is SYDVKM. The CDR3 is 14 residues long. V lost 6 bases and J 8 bases, leaving 17 bases between the germline ends. DNA for the CDR3: TGTGCCAGCAGAGAAAGACTAAAAGGTGATGAGCAGTTCTTC. This sequence encodes CASRERLKGDEQFF. Together with reference TRBV28 and TRBJ2-1, the CDR3 gives the full variable domain: DVKVTQSSRYLVKRTGEKVFLECVQDMDHENMFWYRQDPGLGLRLIYFSYDVKMKEKGDIPEGYSVSREKKERFSLILESASTNQTSMYLCASRERLKGDEQFFGPGTRLTVL.

This clone was observed a handful of times. The chain recombines TRBV4-2 with TRBJ2-7; TRBD2 agrees at 10 bases. In germline, CDR1 is LGHNA, CDR2 YNFKEQ. Trimming took 1 base from V and 3 from J; bases not matched to a gene: 3. This CDR3 has 15 residues. The CDR3 region is CASSQGTSGIYEQYF. The CDR3 coding sequence is TGTGCCAGCAGCCAAGGAACTAGCGGGATCTACGAGCAGTACTTC.

This chain links TRBV30 with TRBJ1-1; D remains unclear. The V gene lost 8 bases and the J gene lost 0 bases, with 13 bases spanning the gap. CDR1 and CDR2 (germline): GTSNPN, SVGIG (reference sequence). The CDR3 loop spans 13 amino acids. CDR3 protein: CANRWTVNTEAFF. The CDR3 DNA reads TGTGCCAACCGTTGGACGGTGAACACTGAAGCTTTCTTT.

J is TRBJ1-1 and V is TRBV14, with D possibly TRBD1 on 6 matching bases. The CDR3 covers 13 residues. Germline V lookup: CDR1 SGHDN, CDR2 FVKESK. V gave up 3 bases and J gave up 5 bases, with 10 bases separating them. In DNA, the CDR3 is TGTGCCAGCAGCCAGCAGGGGAGGACTGAAGCTTTCTTT. Translation: CASSQQGRTEAFF.

V gene TRBV11-2 combines with J gene TRBJ2-5, with no clear D. Germline CDR1 reads SGHAT; CDR2 reads FQNNGV. The CDR3 has 15 residues. V dropped 5 bases and J dropped 4 bases, with 17 bases sitting between them. CDR3 coding DNA: TGTGCCAGCAGCCCACCTCGGGCTAGTTTAGAGACCCAGTACTTC. Residues: CASSPPRASLETQYF. The full variable domain, completed using reference TRBV11-2 and TRBJ2-5, is EAGVAQSPRYKIIEKRQSVAFWCNPISGHATLYWYQQILGQGPKLLIQFQNNGVVDDSQLPKDRFSAERLKGVDSTLKIQPAKLEDSAVYLCASSPPRASLETQYFGPGTRLLVL.

There are a few counts of this clone. The chain links TRBV25-1 to TRBJ1-1; a weak D match, TRBD1 (5 bases). The CDR3 is 14 amino acids. Trimming took off 5 bases at V and 8 bases at J, with 18 bases between the two ends. Germline CDR1 MGHDK, CDR2 SYGVNS. The CDR3 DNA reads TGTGCCAGCAGTCACTACGGGAGGGACTGGGAAGCTTTCTTT. It encodes CASSHYGRDWEAFF. The full variable domain, its missing parts supplied by reference TRBV25-1 and TRBJ1-1, is EADIYQTPRYLVIGTGKKITLECSQTMGHDKMYWYQQDPGMELHLIHYSYGVNSTEKGDLSSESTVSRIRTEHFPLTLESARPSHTSQYLCASSHYGRDWEAFFGQGTRLTVV.

CDR3: CASSYPAGGSNEQFF. DNA of the CDR3: TGTGCCAGCAGTTACCCAGCGGGAGGAAGCAATGAGCAGTTCTTC. The rearrangement uses TRBV6-5 and TRBJ2-1, with TRBD2 matching 9 bases. This CDR3 has 15 residues. J was trimmed by 6 bases and V by 2 bases; bases with no gene match: 5. CDR1 is MNHEY, CDR2 SVGAGI, per germline.

Ten or more counts support this clone. This chain joins TRBV30 and TRBJ1-2, with D hard to call. The ends were cut back, 0 bases at V and 7 bases at J, with 9 bases in the middle. Germline values: CDR1 GTSNPN, CDR2 SVGIG (reference sequence). This CDR3 spans 12 amino acids. The CDR3 sequence: CAWSVGVTGYTF. In DNA form, the CDR3 reads TGTGCCTGGAGTGTAGGAGTGACTGGCTACACCTTC. Combining the CDR3 with reference TRBV30 and TRBJ1-2 gives the whole variable domain SQTIHQWPATLVQPVGSPLSLECTVEGTSNPNLYWYRQAAGRGLQLLFYSVGIGQISSEVPQNLSASRPQDRQFILSSKKLLLSDSGFYLCAWSVGVTGYTFGSGTRLTVV.

This clone was counted once. The chain has TRBV18 and TRBJ2-3; no reliable D call. Looked up from germline, CDR1 is KGHSH and CDR2 is LQKENI. Between the trimmed V and J ends, which lost 3 bases and 2 bases, there was a span of 6 bases. The CDR3 contains 13 residues. CDR3 sequence reads: CASSPELTDTQYF. The CDR3 nucleotides read TGTGCCAGCTCACCGGAACTCACAGATACGCAGTATTTT.